This T cell receptor (beta chain) was identified in a study of blood T cell repertoires in COVID-19 (dated by TCRdb to about 2020). Regarding the complete study: Samples covering the acute and convalescent phases of COVID-19 were provided by collaborators in the United States, Italy and Spain. Deeply sampled blood TCRbeta repertoires from subjects exposed to, actively infected with, or recovered from COVID-19 were included in the dataset. The repertoires were made available in a free public database intended to serve as a resource for research on the immune response to SARS-CoV-2. The material from the prospective study consisted of cDNA or gDNA derived from T cells, B-cell-depleted T cells, or PBMCs. Where HLA class I and class II types were available, the types were taken from metadata supplied by the sample provider, not from assay-based typing. Sample metadata almost always included a de-identified subject ID, COVID-19 status, age in years and sex. The samples were drawn from two sources: the first 160 participants of the ongoing ImmuneRACE study, and over 1,000 subjects contributed by 6 global collaborators. What the study reported, not specific to this receptor: Clinical and demographic metadata were provided uncurated, with the amount varying by source and participant.

Collaborating institutions collected whole blood in K2EDTA tubes following their own protocols. For TCRbeta analysis, collaborators shipped samples in one of three forms: frozen whole blood, isolated PBMCs, or DNA extracted from either of those sample types. As regards this clone: It lacks a known antigen. No base quality information exists; no much larger clone differs at one position.

For this chain, trimming is 8 bases at the V end and 4 bases at the J end, and the number of junction bases without a gene match is 6. As encoded in the germline V gene (reference sequence), CDR1 is MNHNY while CDR2 is SVGAGI. From the cysteine up to the phenylalanine, the CDR3 has a length of 14 residues. The entry retains the CDR3 DNA only, 42 bases that are in frame from base 1. TCRbeta CDR3 regions were amplified from genomic DNA by means of the immunoSEQ Assay, a bias-controlled multiplex PCR. The authors' pipeline ran thus. Within the assay, amplification of reference gene primers was used to estimate how many nucleated cells each sample contained. Sequence reads were collapsed and filtered to measure the absolute abundance of every unique TCRbeta CDR3 rearrangement. For each sample, productive Simpson clonality was calculated by taking the square root of Simpson's diversity index across productive rearrangements. As stored in TCRdb, this immuneACCESS dataset retains in-frame rearrangements with V and J assigned. A fraction of the clones does not appear; measured against another copy, unresolved V genes explain less than half of the discrepancy, and the remainder lacks a known reason. D and trimming were read from the DNA, whereas the V and J calls and clone size are those reported in that table. The sample profile shows 270,000 or so clones; 75% to 90% of them were found once. The top ten constitute around 3% of the sample.

The sequence is built from TRBV6-6 and TRBJ2-1; a stretch of 9 junction bases matches TRBD1. The origin of this receptor is a woman in her twenties or thirties with active or convalescent COVID-19. Sample: peripheral blood. The CDR3 has the sequence CASWPGQGYNEQFF. The DNA sequence is as follows: TGTGCCAGCTGGCCGGGACAGGGATACAATGAGCAGTTCTTC.